This T cell receptor beta chain was found in a study of shared clonotypes between healthy human individuals. Broader study findings: Expectations were that clonotype sharing among donors would be affected by sequencing depth.

As concerns this clone: Its specificity is unknown.

Participating donors were healthy, HIV-negative adults free of recent acute infections or vaccinations. The assay was run at deep level. Each subset's genomic DNA was split evenly across several immunoSEQ plates. Sequencing was performed with immunoSEQ multiplex PCR; in TCRdb, only in-frame clones are kept and a portion is missing. The sample has about 560,000 clones; around 77% are singletons. This TCR derives from a woman aged 40 to 50 in good health. Some clones in this sample may be carry-over from other donors' samples. Sequencing was carried out using PBMCs.

CDR3 region: CASSLETGGGYTF. CDR3 nucleotide sequence: TGCGCCAGCAGCTTGGAGACAGGGGGTGGCTACACCTTC. The gene calls are TRBV5-1 and TRBJ1-2; 9 positions agree with TRBD1. V shed 0 bases and J 7 bases; nucleotides not matched to a gene: 1. Per the germline V gene, CDR1 is SGHRS and CDR2 is YFSETQ. The CDR3 totals 13 residues.